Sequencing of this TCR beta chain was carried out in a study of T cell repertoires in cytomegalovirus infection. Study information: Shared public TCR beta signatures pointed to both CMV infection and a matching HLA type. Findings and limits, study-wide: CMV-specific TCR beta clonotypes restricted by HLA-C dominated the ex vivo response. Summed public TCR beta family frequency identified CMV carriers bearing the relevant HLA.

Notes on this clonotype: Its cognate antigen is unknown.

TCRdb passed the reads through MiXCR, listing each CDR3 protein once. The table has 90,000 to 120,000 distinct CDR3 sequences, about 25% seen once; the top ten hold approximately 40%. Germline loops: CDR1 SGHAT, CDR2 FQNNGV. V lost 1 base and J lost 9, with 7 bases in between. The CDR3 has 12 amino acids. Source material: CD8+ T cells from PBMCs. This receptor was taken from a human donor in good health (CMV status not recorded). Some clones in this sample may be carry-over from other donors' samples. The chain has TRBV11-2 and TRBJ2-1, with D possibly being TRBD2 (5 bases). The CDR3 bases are TGTGCCAGCAGCTTAGTGGGGAGTGAGCAGTTCTTC. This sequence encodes CASSLVGSEQFF.